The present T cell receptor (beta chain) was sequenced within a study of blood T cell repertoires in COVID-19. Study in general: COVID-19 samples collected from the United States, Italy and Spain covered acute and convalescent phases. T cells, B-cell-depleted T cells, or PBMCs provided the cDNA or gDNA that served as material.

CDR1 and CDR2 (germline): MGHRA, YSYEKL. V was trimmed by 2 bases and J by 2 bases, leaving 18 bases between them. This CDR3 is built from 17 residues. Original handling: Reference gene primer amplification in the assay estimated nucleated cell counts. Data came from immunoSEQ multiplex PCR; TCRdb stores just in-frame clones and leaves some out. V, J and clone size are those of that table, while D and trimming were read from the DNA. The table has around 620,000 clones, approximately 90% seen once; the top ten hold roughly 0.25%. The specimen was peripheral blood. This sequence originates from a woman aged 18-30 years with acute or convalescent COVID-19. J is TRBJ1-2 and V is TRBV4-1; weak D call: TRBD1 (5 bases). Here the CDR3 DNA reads TGCGCCAGCAGCCAACCCGGGGGACGGAAAAGGAACTATGGCTACACCTTC. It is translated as CASSQPGGRKRNYGYTF.